Listed below are T cell receptor beta chains from one sample, sequenced in a study of blood T cells in healthy people across ages. TCRdb itself ran the 5' RACE reads through MiXCR, one entry per CDR3 protein. Of roughly 700,000 distinct CDR3 sequences listed, about half are singletons. Sequences were obtained from blood. The receptors derive from a woman aged 55-70 years in good health. CDR3s include the opening cysteine and the closing phenylalanine or tryptophan. D genes are given only for firm matches. Not all rows give a size; the values are once, few, many and, for expanded clones, a class.

V,J,D,size,DNA,CDR3
TRBV5-1,TRBJ2-7,.,.,TGCGCCGGCAGCGACCGGTACGGTGACGACGAGCAGTACTTC,CAGSDRYGDDEQYF
TRBV18,TRBJ1-2,.,.,TGTGCCAGCTCAAAGGGACCGGGGGTATACGGCTACACCTTC,CASSKGPGVYGYTF
TRBV4-2,TRBJ2-5,.,.,TGTGCCAGCAGCCAGGTTGAGACCGGTGGCCTATACGAGGAGTACTTC,CASSQVETGGLYEEYF
TRBV5-1,TRBJ2-3,.,few,TGCGCCAGCAGCTTGGCTGGGGTCCGGGCCTTTGAGGCTAAGGAGGATACGCAGTATTTT,CASSLAGVRAFEAKEDTQYF
TRBV2,TRBJ2-1,.,.,TGTGCCAGCAGTGAGGAGGCTTCTTCCTACAATGAGCAGTTCTTC,CASSEEASSYNEQFF
TRBV28,TRBJ2-7,.,.,TGTGCCAGCAGCCCGACACGTACCTACGAGCAGTACTTC,CASSPTRTYEQYF
TRBV28,TRBJ2-2,TRBD1,.,TGTGCCAGCAGATTCGACAGGGTAGGGGGCGGGGAGCTGTTTTTT,CASRFDRVGGGELFF
TRBV15,TRBJ2-3,.,.,TGTGCCACCAGCAGAGAGGTCCCAGCGGCGAGCACAGATACGCAGTATTTT,CATSREVPAASTDTQYF
TRBV28,TRBJ2-5,TRBD1,few,TGTGCCAGCAGTTCTCTACAGGGGCCGGGCAATGAGCAGTACTTC,CASSSLQGPGNEQYF
TRBV10-3,TRBJ2-7,TRBD1,once,TGTGCCATCAGTGAGTCTCCGGGGACAGAGTCCGAGCAGTACTTC,CAISESPGTESEQYF
TRBV10-3,TRBJ2-1,.,few,TGTGCCATCAGTGAGTCTACGGATGGTAGGTTCTTC,CAISESTDGRFF
TRBV10-2,TRBJ1-5,.,.,TGCGCCAGCAGTGAGTCGGGGGGTTCTCAGCCCCAGCATTTT,CASSESGGSQPQHF
TRBV20-1,TRBJ2-7,TRBD2,many,TGCAGTGCTAGAGACGGGACTAAGGCCTACGAGCAGTACTTC,CSARDGTKAYEQYF
TRBV5-1,TRBJ1-2,.,.,TGCGCCAGCGGCGATACCGGGACCAATGGCTACACCTTC,CASGDTGTNGYTF
TRBV10-3,TRBJ2-3,.,few,TGTGCCATCAGTGAGGCAGGGTCGGATACGCAGTATTTT,CAISEAGSDTQYF
TRBV20-1,TRBJ2-5,TRBD2,.,TGCAGTGCTTCTATAGCGGGAGTGGTGGAGACCCAGTACTTC,CSASIAGVVETQYF
TRBV20-1,TRBJ2-3,TRBD2,.,TGCAGTGCTAGCGGGCTAGCGGGAGGGAAAGATACGCAGTATTTT,CSASGLAGGKDTQYF
TRBV20-1,TRBJ1-5,.,.,TGCAGTGCTAGTCAGGATAGCAATCAGCCCCAGCATTTT,CSASQDSNQPQHF
TRBV4-3,TRBJ2-2,.,.,TGCGCCAGCAGCCAAACTGAGGGGGGAACGAACACCGGGGAGCTGTTTTTT,CASSQTEGGTNTGELFF
TRBV20-1,TRBJ2-1,TRBD2,.,TGCAGTGCTAGGCCAGGACTAGCGGGACCGTCACCGCCCTCCTACAATGAGCAGTTCTTC,CSARPGLAGPSPPSYNEQFF
TRBV11-2,TRBJ2-2,.,once,TGTGCCAGCAGCCCACGTTCCGGGGAGCTGTTTTTT,CASSPRSGELFF
TRBV11-1,TRBJ2-1,TRBD2,once,TGTGCCAGCGGCGGGAGAAGCCGTGAGCAGTTCTTC,CASGGRSREQFF
TRBV3-1,TRBJ2-5,TRBD2,.,TGTGCCAGCAGCCAAGGACTAGCGGGATACCAAGAGACCCAGTACTTC,CASSQGLAGYQETQYF
TRBV3-1,TRBJ2-2,.,.,TGTGCCAGCAGCCAAGCAAACCTCAGGGAGCTGTTTTTT,CASSQANLRELFF
TRBV25-1,TRBJ2-7,TRBD1,few,TGTGCCAGCATAGGACAGGACTACGAGCAGTACTTC,CASIGQDYEQYF
TRBV6-5,TRBJ1-2,.,.,TGTGCCAGCAGTTTAACTGGACAGAACTTTAAAAGCTACACCTTC,CASSLTGQNFKSYTF
TRBV5-1,TRBJ1-1,.,.,TGCGCCAGCAGCTTGGCGTCGGGTTTGAACACTGAAGCTTTCTTT,CASSLASGLNTEAFF
TRBV4-3,TRBJ2-1,TRBD2,few,TGCGCCAGCAGCTTTAATACCGGGACTAGCGGGAGTCGGGAGTTCTTC,CASSFNTGTSGSREFF
TRBV28,TRBJ1-5,.,.,TGTGCCAGCAGTTCCCCAGACACCTCCAATCAGCCCCAGCATTTT,CASSSPDTSNQPQHF
TRBV3-1,TRBJ2-6,.,.,TGTGCCAGCAGCCAAGGGTGGCAGGTAGACTCTGGGGCCAACGTCCTGACTTTC,CASSQGWQVDSGANVLTF
TRBV29-1,TRBJ2-3,.,.,TGCAGCGTTGGGGCAGGGTTCACAGATACGCAGTATTTT,CSVGAGFTDTQYF
TRBV3-1,TRBJ2-1,.,.,TGTGCCAGCAGCCAAGAAAAGGTCCCAGCGCCCAATGAGCAGTTCTTC,CASSQEKVPAPNEQFF
TRBV20-1,TRBJ1-1,TRBD1,few,TGCAGTGCTAGAGATCGAAGGCAGGGGGGTGTAGGAGCTTTCTTT,CSARDRRQGGVGAFF
TRBV28,TRBJ2-7,TRBD1,.,TGTGCCAGCAGTTTATACGGGACAGCCTACGAGCAGTACTTC,CASSLYGTAYEQYF
TRBV7-2,TRBJ2-1,.,.,TGTGCCAGCAGCCTACGACAGGCCCTTAGGCTCGATGAGCAGTTCTTC,CASSLRQALRLDEQFF
TRBV6-2/TRBV6-3,TRBJ2-5,TRBD1,few,TGTGCCAGCAGACGACCGGGACAGGGCGAGGTAGAGACCCAGTACTTC,CASRRPGQGEVETQYF
TRBV7-2,TRBJ2-7,TRBD1,.,TGTGCCAGCAGCCCGAGACAGGGGTGGGCCTACGAGCAGTACTTC,CASSPRQGWAYEQYF
TRBV14,TRBJ2-7,TRBD1,.,TGTGCCGGCAGCCCGCGGACAGGGGGCTTGAGAGAGCAGTACTTC,CAGSPRTGGLREQYF
TRBV15,TRBJ2-3,TRBD1,few,TGTGCCACCAGCAGACAAGACAGGGCGGTCACAGATACGCAGTATTTT,CATSRQDRAVTDTQYF
TRBV20-1,TRBJ1-6,.,.,TGCAGTGCTAGACGTACCACCTATAATTCACCCCTCCACTTT,CSARRTTYNSPLHF
TRBV10-3,TRBJ2-7,TRBD1,.,TGTGCCACTGACATAACCGGGACAGAGATCTACGAGCAGTACTTC,CATDITGTEIYEQYF
TRBV3-1,TRBJ2-7,TRBD1,.,TGTGCCAGCAGCCGGATACAGGGGTACGAGCAGTACTTC,CASSRIQGYEQYF
TRBV29-1,TRBJ2-7,.,.,TGCAGCGTCGCGTCCACAGGGAGCTCCTACAATGAGCAGTACTTC,CSVASTGSSYNEQYF
TRBV20-1,TRBJ1-2,.,few,TGCAGTGCTAGATTGGCAGGGAACTATGGCTACACCTTC,CSARLAGNYGYTF
TRBV6-5,TRBJ1-2,TRBD1,.,TGTGCCAGCAGTTTAGACTCAGGGGGAAACTATGGCTACACCTTC,CASSLDSGGNYGYTF
TRBV19,TRBJ2-1,TRBD2,.,TGTGCCAGTAGTATAGCTGGGGGACTACTAGAGAATCAGCAGTTCTTC,CASSIAGGLLENQQFF
TRBV6-1,TRBJ2-6,.,.,TGTGCCAGCAGTGAATTTATCTCTGGGGCCAACGTCCTGACTTTC,CASSEFISGANVLTF